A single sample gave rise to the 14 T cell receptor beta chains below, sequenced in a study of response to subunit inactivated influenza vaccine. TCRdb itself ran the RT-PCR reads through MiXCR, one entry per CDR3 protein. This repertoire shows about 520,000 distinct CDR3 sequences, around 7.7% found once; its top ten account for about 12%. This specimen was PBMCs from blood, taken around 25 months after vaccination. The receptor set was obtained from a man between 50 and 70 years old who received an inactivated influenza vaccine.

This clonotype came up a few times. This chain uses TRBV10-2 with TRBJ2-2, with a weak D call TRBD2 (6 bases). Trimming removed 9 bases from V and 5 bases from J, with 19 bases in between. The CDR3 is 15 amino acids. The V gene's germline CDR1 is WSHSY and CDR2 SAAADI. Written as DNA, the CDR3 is TGCGCCAGTTCCTCTCGGGGGATTACAACCGGGGAGCTGTTTTTT. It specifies CASSSRGITTGELFF.

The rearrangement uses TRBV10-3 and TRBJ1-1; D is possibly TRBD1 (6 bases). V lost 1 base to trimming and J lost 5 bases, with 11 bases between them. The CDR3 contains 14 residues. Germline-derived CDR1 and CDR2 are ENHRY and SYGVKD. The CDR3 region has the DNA TGTGCCATCAGTGAGTTAGAGGGGGGGACTGAAGCTTTCTTT. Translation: CAISELEGGTEAFF.

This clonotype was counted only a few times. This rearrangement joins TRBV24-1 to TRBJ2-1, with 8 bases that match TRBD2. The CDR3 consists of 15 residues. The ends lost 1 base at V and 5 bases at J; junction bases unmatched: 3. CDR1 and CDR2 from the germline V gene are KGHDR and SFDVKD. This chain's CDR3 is CATSDFGTRHNEQFF. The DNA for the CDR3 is TGTGCCACCAGTGATTTCGGGACTAGACACAATGAGCAGTTCTTC.

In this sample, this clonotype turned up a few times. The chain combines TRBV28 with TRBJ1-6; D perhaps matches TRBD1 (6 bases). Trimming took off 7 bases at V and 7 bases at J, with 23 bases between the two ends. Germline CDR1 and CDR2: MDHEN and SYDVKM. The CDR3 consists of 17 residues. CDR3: CASTDRAGAMRNSPLHF. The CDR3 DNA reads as TGTGCCAGCACCGATCGCGCAGGGGCGATGAGGAATTCACCCCTCCACTTT.

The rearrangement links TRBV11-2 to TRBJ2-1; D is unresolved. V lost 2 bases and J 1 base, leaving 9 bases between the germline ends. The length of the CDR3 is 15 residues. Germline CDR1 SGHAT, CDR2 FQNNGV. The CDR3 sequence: CASSLYHASYNEQFF. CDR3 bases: TGTGCCAGCAGCTTATACCATGCGTCCTACAATGAGCAGTTCTTC.

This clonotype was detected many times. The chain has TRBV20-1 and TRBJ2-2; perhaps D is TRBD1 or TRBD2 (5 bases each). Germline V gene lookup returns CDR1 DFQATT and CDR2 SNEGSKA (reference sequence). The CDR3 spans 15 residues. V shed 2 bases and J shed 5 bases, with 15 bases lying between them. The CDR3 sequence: CSARFPGTVTGELFF. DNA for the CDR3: TGCAGTGCTAGATTCCCAGGGACGGTGACCGGGGAGCTGTTTTTT.

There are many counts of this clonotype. CDR3 DNA: TGCAGCGTTGATGCGACTAGCACAGATACGCAGTATTTT. As protein: CSVDATSTDTQYF. This rearrangement joins TRBV29-1 to TRBJ2-3; D is uncertain. CDR1 and CDR2 (germline): SQVTM, ANQGSEA. The CDR3 contains 13 residues. Deletions cut 3 bases from V and 0 bases from J, with 7 bases between.

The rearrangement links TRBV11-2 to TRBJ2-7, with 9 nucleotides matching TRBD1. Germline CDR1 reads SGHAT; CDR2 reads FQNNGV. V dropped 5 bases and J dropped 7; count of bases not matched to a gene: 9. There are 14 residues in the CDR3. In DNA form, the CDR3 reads TGTGCCAGCAGCAATGGACAGGGGTCGAGGGAGCAGTACTTC. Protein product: CASSNGQGSREQYF.

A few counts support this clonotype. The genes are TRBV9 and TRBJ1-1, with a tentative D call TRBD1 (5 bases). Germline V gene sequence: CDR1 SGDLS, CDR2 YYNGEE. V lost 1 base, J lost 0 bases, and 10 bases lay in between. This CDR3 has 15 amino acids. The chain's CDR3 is CASSVRGTLNTEAFF. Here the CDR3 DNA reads TGTGCCAGCAGCGTACGGGGGACCTTGAACACTGAAGCTTTCTTT.

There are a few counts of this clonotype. CDR3 loop: CASSLIGLAGGPALSDEQFF. DNA of the CDR3: TGTGCCAGCAGCTTAATAGGACTAGCGGGAGGGCCCGCTCTTAGTGATGAGCAGTTCTTC. The rearrangement uses TRBV7-3 and TRBJ2-1, with 15 bases matching TRBD2. CDR3 length: 20 residues. CDR1 is SGHTA and CDR2 is FQGTGA in the germline V gene. Trimming cost V 1 base and J 8 bases; bases outside gene matches: 15.

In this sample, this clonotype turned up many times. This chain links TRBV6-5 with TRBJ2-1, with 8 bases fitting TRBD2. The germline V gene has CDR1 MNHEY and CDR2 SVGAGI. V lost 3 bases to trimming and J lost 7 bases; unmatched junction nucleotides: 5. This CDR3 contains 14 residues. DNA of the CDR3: TGTGCCAGCAGTTATAGCGGGGAGAAAAATGAGCAGTTCTTC. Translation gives CASSYSGEKNEQFF.

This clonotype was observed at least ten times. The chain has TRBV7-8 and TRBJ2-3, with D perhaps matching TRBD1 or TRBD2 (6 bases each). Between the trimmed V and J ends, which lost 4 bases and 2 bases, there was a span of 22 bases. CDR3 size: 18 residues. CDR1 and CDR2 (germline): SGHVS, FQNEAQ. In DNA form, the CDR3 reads TGTGCCAGCAGCTCCTCCTTGGATGGGGGGACATACACAGATACGCAGTATTTT. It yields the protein CASSSSLDGGTYTDTQYF.

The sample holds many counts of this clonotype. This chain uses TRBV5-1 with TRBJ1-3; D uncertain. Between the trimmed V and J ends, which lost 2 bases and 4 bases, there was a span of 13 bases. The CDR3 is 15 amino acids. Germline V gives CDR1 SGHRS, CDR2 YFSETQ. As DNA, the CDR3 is TGCGCCAGCAGCTTACACGCGGAGAAGGGAAACACCATATATTTT. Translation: CASSLHAEKGNTIYF.

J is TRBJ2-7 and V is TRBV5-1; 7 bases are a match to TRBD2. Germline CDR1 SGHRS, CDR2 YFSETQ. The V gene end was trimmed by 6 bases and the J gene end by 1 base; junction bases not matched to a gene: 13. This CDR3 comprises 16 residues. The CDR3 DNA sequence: TGCGCCAGCAAGTTTAACCTCCAGGGACTATCCTACGAGCAGTACTTC. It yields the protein CASKFNLQGLSYEQYF.